This TCR beta chain comes out of a study of blood T cell repertoires in COVID-19. Study-level background: Samples representing acute and convalescent COVID-19 were sourced from the United States, Italy and Spain. PBMCs, B-cell-depleted T cells, or T cells provided the cDNA or gDNA that made up the material.

In the original analysis: Counts of nucleated cells, estimated from reference gene primer amplification, were obtained. The table came from immunoSEQ multiplex PCR; TCRdb's copy has only in-frame clones and leaves some out. The V and J calls and the clone size are those of that table, but D and trimming were determined from the DNA. The sample lists fewer than 60,000 clones, over 65% seen once, with 11% in the top ten. V was trimmed by 4 bases and J by 3 bases, leaving 13 bases between them. Per germline, CDR1 MDHEN and CDR2 SYDVKM. This CDR3 is 15 amino acids long. Patients from Seattle were sampled longitudinally, starting during active infection.

The specimen was peripheral blood. This sequence joins TRBV28 and TRBJ1-3; TRBD1 is a possible D gene (5 bases). This TCR was sampled from a man aged 80 or over with COVID-19, enrolled during active disease. For the CDR3, the DNA is TGTGCCAGCAGTTCCACTCAGGGTGTTGGAAACACCATATATTTT. It yields the protein CASSSTQGVGNTIYF. Full variable domain (rest looked up from reference TRBV28 and TRBJ1-3): DVKVTQSSRYLVKRTGEKVFLECVQDMDHENMFWYRQDPGLGLRLIYFSYDVKMKEKGDIPEGYSVSREKKERFSLILESASTNQTSMYLCASSSTQGVGNTIYFGEGSWLTVV.